This record looks at one T cell receptor beta chain sequence and its context. The sample holds many counts of this clonotype. Its target antigen remains unknown. It has no much larger one-base neighbor in the sample; base qualities were not kept. The CDR3, cysteine through phenylalanine, is 12 amino acids long. Only the CDR3 DNA stays, 36 bases, in frame from base 1. CDR1 and CDR2 are read off the germline V gene (reference sequence) as MNHEY and SMNVEV. Relative to germline, V is 6 bases shorter and J is 0 bases shorter, with 5 bases between their ends. These data belong to a study of Graves' ophthalmopathy and Graves' hyperthyroidism listed by TCRdb under 2018. Study-level background: Peripheral blood was collected at initial diagnosis, before any treatment. After sampling, hyperthyroidism patients received methimazole starting at 30 mg daily, and ophthalmopathy patients received high-dose intravenous methylprednisolone. The 75 to 100 discovery patients were randomly split 7:3 into training and test sets. The study used TCR beta repertoire signatures to distinguish Graves' ophthalmopathy from Graves' hyperthyroidism and to predict progression to ophthalmopathy. To explore V-J signatures that distinguish ophthalmopathy from hyperthyroidism, a discovery set of 100 patients was enrolled, made up of 43 with ophthalmopathy and some 60 with stable hyperthyroidism. In total, approximately 130 blood samples were TCR-sequenced: approximately 42 ophthalmopathy, under 80 hyperthyroidism and about 17 hyperthyroidism-to-ophthalmopathy patients. An independent validation cohort was composed of 18 hyperthyroidism patients and some 16 patients who later progressed from hyperthyroidism to ophthalmopathy. In five to seven hyperthyroidism patients, T-cell repertoires of thyroid tissue and blood were compared.

What the work shows at the level of the full study, not this receptor alone: Most of the expanded thyroid clonotypes with a frequency above 0.001 were also detected in blood, and it was suggested that the thyroid immune response may be reflected by blood repertoires. In validation, the model predicted ophthalmopathy progression with about 71% sensitivity and about 73% specificity; roughly 12 predicted patients were CT-confirmed with GO in a median of around 6 months. The 13-signature model separated ophthalmopathy from stable hyperthyroidism with approximately 85% sensitivity and just under 84% specificity in cross-validation, and 80%/75% in the test set. Sample size was not predetermined statistically, and investigators were not blinded to group allocation.

A patient counted as having stable hyperthyroidism if there was no progression to ophthalmopathy within 18 months of follow-up. Hyperthyroidism patients were newly diagnosed, were aged 18 to 65 years, and had a disease duration under 2 months. Patients with other autoimmune diseases, uncontrolled infections, pregnancy or lactation were excluded. Clinical symptoms, serum thyroxine, TRAb, thyroid ultrasound and orbital computed tomography formed the basis of the diagnosis. PBMCs were isolated from more than 9 ml of fresh peripheral blood by Ficoll-Paque density gradient centrifugation. Trizol reagent was used to extract the total RNA, and its quality was then checked on an Agilent 2100 Bioanalyzer. For repertoire sequencing, the TCR beta CDR3 regions were amplified from RNA transcripts. The first round of RT-PCR was done with HTBI primers and the Qiagen OneStep RT-PCR kit, and was followed by a second round of multiplex PCR, then size selection and purification. Sequencing of the libraries was carried out on an Illumina HiSeq2000 in paired-end mode with 100 bp reads. The source study handled its data this way. SOAPnuke was used to process the reads, removing any read that contained adapters or uncalled bases, had a mean Phred below 15, or lacked an exact match to the constant primer or identifier. COPE v1.2.5 was used to merge high-quality paired reads. Each unique nucleotide sequence was defined as a clonotype, and clonotypes were aligned to IMGT TRB V, D and J references with MiTCR v1.1. Analysis was restricted to V-J combinations with a frequency above 0.0001, which covered about 99% of repertoires. For each V-J combination, a TCR clonal expansion and chaos score was defined as the ratio of F50 clonal expansion to chaos observed in the TCRdist matrix. Welch's t-statistics and random forest were used to reduce the features to approximately 13 V-J combinations, which were then used as input to a naive Bayes classifier. The similarity between thyroid and blood repertoires was quantified using the Morisita-Horn index. Through fastp at Q25 and MiXCR, TCRdb rebuilt clones from the public reads, retaining in-frame beta chains. Each entry is one CDR3 protein sequence, shown with its most common DNA and genes. TCRdb's processing, not the study's, gives the V and J calls here. Across this sample there are roughly 420,000 distinct CDR3 sequences, with around a fifth seen only once. The ten largest clones represent 2.5% to 3% of the sample.

The chain links TRBV27 with TRBJ1-1; TRBD1 is perhaps the D gene, given 5 matching bases. The source material was peripheral blood. The receptor was isolated from a woman aged 18-29 years with stable Graves' hyperthyroidism. Donor details come from another sample of the same person, matched by shared clones. In nucleotides, the sequence is TGTGCCAGCAGGGACATGAACACTGAAGCTTTCTTT. Its translation reads: CASRDMNTEAFF.